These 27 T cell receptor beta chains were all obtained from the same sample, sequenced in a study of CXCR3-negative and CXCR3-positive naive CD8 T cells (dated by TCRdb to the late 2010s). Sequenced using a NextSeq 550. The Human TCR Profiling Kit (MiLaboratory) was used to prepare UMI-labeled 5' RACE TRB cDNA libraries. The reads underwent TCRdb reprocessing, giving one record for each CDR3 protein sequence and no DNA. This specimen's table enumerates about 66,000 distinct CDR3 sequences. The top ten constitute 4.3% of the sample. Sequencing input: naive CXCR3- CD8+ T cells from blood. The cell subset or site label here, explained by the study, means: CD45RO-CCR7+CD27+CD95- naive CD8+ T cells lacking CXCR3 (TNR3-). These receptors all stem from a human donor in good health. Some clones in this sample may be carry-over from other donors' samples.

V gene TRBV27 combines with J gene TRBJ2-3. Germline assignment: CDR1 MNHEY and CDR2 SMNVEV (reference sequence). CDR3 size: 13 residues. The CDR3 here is CASSSLLTDTQYF.

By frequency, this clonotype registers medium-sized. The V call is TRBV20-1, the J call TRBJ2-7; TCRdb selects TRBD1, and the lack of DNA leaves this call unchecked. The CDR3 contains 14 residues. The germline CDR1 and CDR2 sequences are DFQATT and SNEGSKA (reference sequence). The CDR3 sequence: CSASGGGDLDEQYF.

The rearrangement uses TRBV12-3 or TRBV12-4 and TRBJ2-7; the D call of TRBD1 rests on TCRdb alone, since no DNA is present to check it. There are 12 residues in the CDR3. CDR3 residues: CASRPGGGEQYF.

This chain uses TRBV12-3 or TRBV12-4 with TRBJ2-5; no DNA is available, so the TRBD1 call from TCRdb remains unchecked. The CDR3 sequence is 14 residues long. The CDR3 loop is CASSPGTGLETQYF.

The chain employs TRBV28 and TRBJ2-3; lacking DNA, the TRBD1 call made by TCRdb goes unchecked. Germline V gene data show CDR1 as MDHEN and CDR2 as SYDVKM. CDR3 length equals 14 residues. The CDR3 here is CASTPTGAEDTQYF.

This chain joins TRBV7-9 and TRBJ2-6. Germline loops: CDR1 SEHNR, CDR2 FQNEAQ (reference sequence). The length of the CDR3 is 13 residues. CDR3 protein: CASSPTVANVLTF.

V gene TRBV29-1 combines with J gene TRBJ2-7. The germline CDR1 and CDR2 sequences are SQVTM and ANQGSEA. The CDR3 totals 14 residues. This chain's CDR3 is CSVRGRGSSYEQYF.

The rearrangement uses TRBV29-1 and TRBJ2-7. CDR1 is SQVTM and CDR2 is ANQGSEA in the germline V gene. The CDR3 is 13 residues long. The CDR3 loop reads CSVFDGNSYEQYF.

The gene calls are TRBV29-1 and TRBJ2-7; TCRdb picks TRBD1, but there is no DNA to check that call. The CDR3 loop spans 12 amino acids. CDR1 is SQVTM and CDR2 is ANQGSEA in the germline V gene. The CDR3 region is CSVERQGLEQYF.

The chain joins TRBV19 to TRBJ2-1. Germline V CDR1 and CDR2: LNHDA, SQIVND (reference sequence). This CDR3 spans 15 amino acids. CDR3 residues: CASSIGANHYNEQFF. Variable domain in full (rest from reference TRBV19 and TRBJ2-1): DGGITQSPKYLFRKEGQNVTLSCEQNLNHDAMYWYRQDPGQGLRLIYYSQIVNDFQKGDIAEGYSVSREKKESFPLTVTSAQKNPTAFYLCASSIGANHYNEQFFGPGTRLTVL.

CDR3 amino acids: CASSFEGITDTQYF. The V and J genes are TRBV5-1 and TRBJ2-3. The CDR3 totals 14 residues. Looked up from germline, CDR1 is SGHRS and CDR2 is YFSETQ.

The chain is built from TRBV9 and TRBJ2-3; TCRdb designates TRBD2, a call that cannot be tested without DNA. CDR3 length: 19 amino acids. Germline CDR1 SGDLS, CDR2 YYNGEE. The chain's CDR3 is CASTEEGGGAGTSTDTQYF.

CDR3 in amino acids: CASSLLGGPDIQYF. This chain uses TRBV7-3 with TRBJ2-4; TCRdb lists TRBD1, though no DNA is available to test this call. This CDR3 spans 14 amino acids. Germline-derived CDR1 and CDR2 are SGHTA and FQGTGA.

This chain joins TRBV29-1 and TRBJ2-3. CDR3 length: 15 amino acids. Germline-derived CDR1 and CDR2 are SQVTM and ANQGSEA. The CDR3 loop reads CSVEDLAASTDTQYF.

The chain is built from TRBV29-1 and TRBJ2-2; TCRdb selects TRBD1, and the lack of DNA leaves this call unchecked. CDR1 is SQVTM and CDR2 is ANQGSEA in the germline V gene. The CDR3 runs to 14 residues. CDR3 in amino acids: CSVEGGLGTGELFF.

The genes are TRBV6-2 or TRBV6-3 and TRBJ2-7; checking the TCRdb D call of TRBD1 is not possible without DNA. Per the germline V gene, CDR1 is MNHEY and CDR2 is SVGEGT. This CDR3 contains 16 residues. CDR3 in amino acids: CASSPVPDRFAYEQYF.

The CDR3: CASSLFQGASSGEQFF. V is TRBV28 and J is TRBJ2-1; checking the TCRdb D call of TRBD1 is not possible without DNA. Germline V gene data show CDR1 as MDHEN and CDR2 as SYDVKM. This CDR3 is built from 16 residues.

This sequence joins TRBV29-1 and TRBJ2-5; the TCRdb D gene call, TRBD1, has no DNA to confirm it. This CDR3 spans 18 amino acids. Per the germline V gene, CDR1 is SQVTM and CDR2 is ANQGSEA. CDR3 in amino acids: CSVENPRDTRTGWETQYF. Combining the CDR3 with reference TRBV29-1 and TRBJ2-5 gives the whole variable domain SAVISQKPSRDICQRGTSLTIQCQVDSQVTMMFWYRQQPGQSLTLIATANQGSEATYESGFVIDKFPISRPNLTFSTLTVSNMSPEDSSIYLCSVENPRDTRTGWETQYFGPGTRLLVL.

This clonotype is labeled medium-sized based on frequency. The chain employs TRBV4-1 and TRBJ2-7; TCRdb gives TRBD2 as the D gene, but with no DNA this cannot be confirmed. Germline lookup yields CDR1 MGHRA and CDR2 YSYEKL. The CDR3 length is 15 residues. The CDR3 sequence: CASSQVRAASYEQYF.

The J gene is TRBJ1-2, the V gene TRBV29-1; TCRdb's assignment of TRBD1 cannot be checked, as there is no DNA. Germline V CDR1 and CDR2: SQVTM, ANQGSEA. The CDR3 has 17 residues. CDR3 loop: CSVEGQGARTPNYGYTF.

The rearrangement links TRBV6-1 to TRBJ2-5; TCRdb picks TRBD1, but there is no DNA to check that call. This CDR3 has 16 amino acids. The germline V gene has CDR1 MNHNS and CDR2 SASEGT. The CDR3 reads CASSMNQGAPRETQYF.

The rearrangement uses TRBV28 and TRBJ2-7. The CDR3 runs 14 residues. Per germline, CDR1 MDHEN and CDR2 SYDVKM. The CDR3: CASSRRTGAYEQYF.

CDR3 protein: CASSEAGYLLEQYF. This chain uses TRBV2 with TRBJ2-7. Germline CDR1 and CDR2: SNHLY and FYNNEI. The CDR3 is made up of 14 amino acids.

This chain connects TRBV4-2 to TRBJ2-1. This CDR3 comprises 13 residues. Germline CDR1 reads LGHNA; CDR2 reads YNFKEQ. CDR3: CASSAMDYNEQFF.

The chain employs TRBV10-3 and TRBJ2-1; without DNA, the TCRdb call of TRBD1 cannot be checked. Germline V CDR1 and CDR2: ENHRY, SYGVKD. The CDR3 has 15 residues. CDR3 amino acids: CATGLGGGNYNEQFF.

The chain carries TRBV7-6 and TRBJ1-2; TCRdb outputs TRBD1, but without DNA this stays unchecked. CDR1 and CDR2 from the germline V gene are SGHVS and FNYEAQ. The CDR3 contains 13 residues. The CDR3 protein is CASSSAGPGGYTF.

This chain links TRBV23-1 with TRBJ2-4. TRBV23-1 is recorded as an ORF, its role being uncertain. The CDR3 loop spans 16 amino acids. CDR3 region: CASSHQTSDTKNIQYF.